The 5 T cell receptor beta chains below were found in one sample sequenced in a study of tissue T cells after allogeneic stem cell transplantation. Sequencing was performed with immunoSEQ multiplex PCR; in TCRdb, only in-frame clones are kept and a portion is missing. The sample holds fewer than 2,000 clones, 75% to 80% seen once. Specimen: colon tissue, collected at autopsy. The origin of the receptors is a male patient aged 35-70 years with steroid-refractory graft-versus-host disease after an allogeneic stem cell transplant. Some of the T cells may derive from the graft donor.

The gene calls are TRBV7-9 and TRBJ1-5; TRBD1 is a possible D gene (6 bases). The CDR3 spans 15 residues. The V gene lost 5 bases and the J gene lost 0 bases, with 11 bases spanning the gap. Germline values: CDR1 SEHNR, CDR2 FQNEAQ (reference sequence). CDR3 nucleotides: TGTGCCAGCAGCCTAGGGGGGTCTAGCAATCAGCCCCAGCATTTT. This sequence encodes CASSLGGSSNQPQHF.

This clone was counted only a few times. The rearrangement joins TRBV18 to TRBJ1-5, with D perhaps TRBD1 (6 bases). The V and J ends lost 2 bases and 0 bases respectively, with 11 bases between them. CDR1 is KGHSH, CDR2 LQKENI, per germline. CDR3 length equals 16 residues. The CDR3 coding sequence is TGTGCCAGCTCACCATCGGGACAATATAGCAATCAGCCCCAGCATTTT. Translated: CASSPSGQYSNQPQHF.

The chain recombines TRBV19 with TRBJ1-5; no clear D gene. Trimming took off 3 bases at V and 4 bases at J, with 7 bases between the two ends. This CDR3 spans 13 amino acids. Germline V gene data show CDR1 as LNHDA and CDR2 as SQIVND (reference sequence). The CDR3 loop reads CASSMGRNQPQHF. The DNA of the CDR3 is TGTGCCAGTAGTATGGGCAGAAATCAGCCCCAGCATTTT.

This chain connects TRBV9 to TRBJ2-3; TRBD2 matches 10 bases. V lost 4 bases and J lost 5; bases outside the gene matches: 4. Germline lookup yields CDR1 SGDLS and CDR2 YYNGEE. This CDR3 contains 14 residues. The CDR3 here is CASSSSSGGDTQYF. In DNA form, the CDR3 reads TGTGCCAGCAGCTCATCTAGCGGGGGAGATACGCAGTATTTT.

The V call is TRBV7-6, the J call TRBJ1-6; D not certain. The CDR3 spans 15 residues. Trimming shortened V by 1 base and J by 7 bases, and 11 bases separated the two germline ends. CDR1 and CDR2 (germline): SGHVS, FNYEAQ. CDR3 DNA: TGTGCCAGCAGCTTAGAAGACACAGCGAATTCACCCCTCCACTTT. This translates into CASSLEDTANSPLHF.